One sample yielded the 25 T cell receptor beta chains listed below, sequenced in a study of control samples from healthy donors and cancer patients. The repertoire was sequenced with immunoSEQ multiplex PCR; TCRdb's copy has only in-frame clones and lacks some. The sample contains 190,000 or so clones, 90% to 95% of which appear only once. The source material was blood. These receptors all stem from a man aged 18-30 years in good health.

The DNA for the CDR3 is TGTGCCAGCAGTTCCGGGACTAGCGCGGTCACAGATACGCAGTATTTT. Translation gives CASSSGTSAVTDTQYF. The V and J genes are TRBV6-5 and TRBJ2-3, with TRBD2 matching 10 bases. The CDR3 covers 16 residues. J gave up 2 bases and V 4 bases, and 6 bases lay outside the gene matches. Germline values: CDR1 MNHEY, CDR2 SVGAGI.

The rearrangement uses TRBV4-1 and TRBJ2-7, with D uncertain. V shed 0 bases and J shed 0 bases, with 6 bases lying between them. There are 14 residues in the CDR3. Germline V gene data show CDR1 as MGHRA and CDR2 as YSYEKL. The DNA of the CDR3 is TGCGCCAGCAGCCAAGAAGCACCCTCCTACGAGCAGTACTTC. Translation: CASSQEAPSYEQYF.

The J gene is TRBJ1-6, the V gene TRBV7-9; D not resolved. There are 15 residues in the CDR3. CDR1 is SEHNR and CDR2 is FQNEAQ in the germline V gene (reference sequence). The V and J ends lost 5 bases and 7 bases respectively, with 15 bases between them. CDR3 in amino acids: CASSPGRGINSPLHF. The CDR3, as DNA: TGTGCCAGCAGCCCTGGTCGGGGAATCAATTCACCCCTCCACTTT.

This clone appeared once. The chain is built from TRBV10-1 and TRBJ2-5; D remains ambiguous. The CDR3 loop spans 13 amino acids. V lost 5 bases and J 2 bases, leaving 9 bases between the germline ends. The V gene's germline CDR1 is WNHNN and CDR2 SYGVQD (reference sequence). CDR3 region: CASSRHLQETQYF. CDR3 nucleotides: TGCGCCAGCAGTAGGCACCTTCAAGAGACCCAGTACTTC.

The rearrangement links TRBV20-1 to TRBJ2-7; 8 positions match TRBD2. The trim removed 3 bases at V and 5 bases at J, leaving 15 bases unmatched. The CDR3 extends over 16 amino acids. Germline CDR1 and CDR2: DFQATT and SNEGSKA (reference sequence). The CDR3 protein is CSASHPSGTSSDEQYF. The CDR3 region has the DNA TGCAGTGCTAGTCACCCCTCCGGGACTAGTAGCGACGAGCAGTACTTC.

This chain joins TRBV2 and TRBJ1-5; D unclear. The V gene's germline CDR1 is SNHLY and CDR2 FYNNEI. CDR3 size: 13 residues. Trimming stripped 4 bases from V and 1 base from J, with 5 bases between. Here the CDR3 DNA reads TGTGCCAGCAGTGCATACAGCAATCAGCCCCAGCATTTT. This gives the protein CASSAYSNQPQHF.

This rearrangement joins TRBV28 to TRBJ1-2, with D hard to call. The CDR3 loop spans 14 amino acids. Trimming pared 3 bases from V and 0 bases from J, leaving 8 bases between. Germline loops: CDR1 MDHEN, CDR2 SYDVKM. This CDR3 reads CASSLGNPNYGYTF. DNA for the CDR3: TGTGCCAGCAGTTTGGGGAACCCTAACTATGGCTACACCTTC.

The chain joins TRBV2 to TRBJ1-5; D is perhaps TRBD1 (5 bases). The CDR3 loop spans 17 amino acids. Deletions cut 3 bases from V and 5 bases from J, with 20 bases between. Germline V gives CDR1 SNHLY, CDR2 FYNNEI. The DNA of the CDR3 is TGTGCCAGCAGTGAGTCCAGGGACTCCACCGGTTATCAGCCCCAGCATTTT. Encoded protein: CASSESRDSTGYQPQHF.

This chain links TRBV18 with TRBJ1-2; D is uncertain. CDR1 and CDR2 from the germline V gene are KGHSH and LQKENI. V lost 1 base and J 6 bases, leaving 9 bases between the germline ends. The CDR3 is 13 amino acids. The CDR3: CASSPQGQDGYTF. In nucleotides, the CDR3 is TGTGCCAGCTCACCACAGGGTCAGGATGGCTACACCTTC.

V is TRBV24-1 and J is TRBJ1-2, with D perhaps matching TRBD1 (5 bases). The germline V gene has CDR1 KGHDR and CDR2 SFDVKD. V shed 3 bases and J shed 4 bases, with 17 bases lying between them. The CDR3 length is 16 residues. Here the CDR3 reads CATSDPETGTVYGYTF. The CDR3 nucleotides are TGTGCCACCAGTGATCCAGAAACCGGGACGGTCTATGGCTACACCTTC.

This sequence joins TRBV6-6 and TRBJ1-5, with TRBD1 identical over 12 bases. The CDR3 consists of 14 residues. Germline V gene lookup returns CDR1 MNHNY and CDR2 SVGAGI (reference sequence). Germline trimming cut 7 bases from V and 4 bases from J; bases unmatched to any gene: 2. CDR3 bases: TGTGCCAGCACGGGACAGGGGGCTAATCAGCCCCAGCATTTT. Amino acids: CASTGQGANQPQHF.

The rearrangement links TRBV24-1 to TRBJ2-3, with 9 nucleotides matching TRBD1. Trimming cost V 4 bases and J 1 base; bases outside gene matches: 8. The CDR3 sequence is 17 residues long. Germline V gene sequence: CDR1 KGHDR, CDR2 SFDVKD. Here the CDR3 reads CATSEPTGGRGTDTQYF. In nucleotides, the CDR3 is TGTGCCACCAGTGAACCAACAGGGGGCCGAGGCACAGATACGCAGTATTTT.

Written as DNA, the CDR3 is TGTGCCAGCAGTTGGCGGGCGGGAGATACGCAGTATTTT. As protein: CASSWRAGDTQYF. V usage is TRBV6-5 and J usage is TRBJ2-3, with a possible D match to TRBD2 (5 bases). CDR3 length: 13 residues. V was clipped by 4 bases and J by 5 bases, with 10 bases between them. Germline CDR1 is MNHEY and CDR2 is SVGAGI.

The chain recombines TRBV2 with TRBJ1-6; D remains unclear. V lost 2 bases and J lost 6, with 14 bases in between. CDR1 is SNHLY and CDR2 is FYNNEI in the germline V gene. The CDR3 has 16 residues. The DNA for the CDR3 is TGTGCCAGCAGTGAACGCGGCCCGGCCACTAATTCACCCCTCCACTTT. This codes for CASSERGPATNSPLHF.

The chain carries TRBV5-6 and TRBJ2-2, with unresolved D. The V end lost 0 bases, the J end lost 7 bases, and 10 bases lay between the germline ends. The CDR3 covers 14 residues. The germline CDR1 and CDR2 sequences are SGHDT and YYEEEE. As DNA, the CDR3 is TGTGCCAGCAGCTTGGGACACCCAGGCGGGGAGCTGTTTTTT. This translates into CASSLGHPGGELFF.

The table lists this clone with a count of one. The V and J genes are TRBV19 and TRBJ1-5; D might be TRBD1 (5 bases). Between the trimmed V and J ends, which lost 5 bases and 0 bases, there was a span of 11 bases. CDR1 LNHDA and CDR2 SQIVND come from the germline V gene (reference sequence). This CDR3 has 15 amino acids. The CDR3 DNA sequence: TGTGCCAGTAGTCCAGGGCTCTATAGCAATCAGCCCCAGCATTTT. It yields the protein CASSPGLYSNQPQHF.

The gene calls are TRBV30 and TRBJ1-6; 7 bases match TRBD1. Germline lookup yields CDR1 GTSNPN and CDR2 SVGIG (reference sequence). CDR3 size: 16 residues. J gave up 0 bases and V 5 bases, and 7 bases lay outside the gene matches. CDR3 residues: CAWATGVSSYNSPLHF. CDR3 DNA: TGTGCCTGGGCCACAGGGGTGAGCTCCTATAATTCACCCCTCCACTTT.

The rearrangement uses TRBV21-1 and TRBJ2-3; TRBD2 is the table's D call, not checked against the DNA. TRBV21-1 is marked as a pseudogene. The CDR3 loop spans 19 amino acids. This CDR3 is CASSSPPPRGDASTDTQYF. In nucleotides, the CDR3 is TGTGCCAGCAGCAGCCCTCCCCCCCGGGGGGATGCTAGCACAGATACGCAGTATTTT.

This sequence joins TRBV5-6 and TRBJ2-3, with TRBD1 matching over 7 bases. The CDR3 covers 14 residues. Germline V CDR1 and CDR2: SGHDT, YYEEEE. V was clipped by 0 bases and J by 4 bases; unmatched bases: 2. The CDR3 nucleotides read TGTGCCAGCAGCTTGGAAGGGGGCGCAGATACGCAGTATTTT. It yields the protein CASSLEGGADTQYF.

The chain has TRBV6-4 and TRBJ2-3; 8 nucleotides align to TRBD2. This CDR3 comprises 15 residues. The germline V gene encodes CDR1 MRHNA and CDR2 SNTAGT. With V trimmed by 8 bases and J by 4 bases, 11 bases remained unmatched. The CDR3 DNA reads TGTGCCAGCGCCGCCAAAGCGGGGGCCGCAGATACGCAGTATTTT. It translates to CASAAKAGAADTQYF.

The chain combines TRBV7-9 with TRBJ1-5; D uncertain. V was trimmed by 4 bases and J by 4 bases, leaving 17 bases between them. Looked up from germline, CDR1 is SEHNR and CDR2 is FQNEAQ (reference sequence). CDR3 length: 16 amino acids. Here the CDR3 reads CASSWGSTGRNQPQHF. The DNA of the CDR3 is TGTGCCAGCAGCTGGGGATCGACGGGGAGGAATCAGCCCCAGCATTTT.

V and J are TRBV18 and TRBJ2-1; the D gene is possibly TRBD1 (6 bases). CDR1 is KGHSH, CDR2 LQKENI, per germline. V was pared by 9 bases and J by 6 bases, with 24 bases between. This CDR3 comprises 16 residues. Here the CDR3 reads CASHEWGQGFINEQFF. In DNA form, the CDR3 reads TGTGCCAGTCACGAATGGGGGCAGGGATTCATCAATGAGCAGTTCTTC.

Only one count was recorded for this clone. This chain connects TRBV7-9 to TRBJ1-1; D gene ambiguous. Germline CDR1 SEHNR, CDR2 FQNEAQ (reference sequence). There are 13 residues in the CDR3. V was clipped by 2 bases and J by 4 bases, with 8 bases between them. As DNA, the CDR3 is TGTGCCAGCAGCTTAAGGGAGGGCACTGAAGCTTTCTTT. Translation gives CASSLREGTEAFF.

This chain links TRBV5-4 with TRBJ2-5; either TRBD1 or TRBD2 may supply D (5 bases each). The germline V gene encodes CDR1 SGHNT and CDR2 YYREEE (reference sequence). Trimming shortened V by 2 bases and J by 5 bases, and 13 bases separated the two germline ends. The length of the CDR3 is 14 residues. The CDR3 loop is CASSFPGQWETQYF. In DNA form, the CDR3 reads TGTGCCAGCAGCTTTCCGGGGCAGTGGGAGACCCAGTACTTC.

This sequence joins TRBV6-1 and TRBJ1-2; D unclear. Deletions cut 2 bases from V and 7 bases from J, with 14 bases between. CDR1 and CDR2 (germline): MNHNS, SASEGT. CDR3 length: 14 residues. In nucleotides, the CDR3 is TGTGCCAGCAGTGAAAGGTCGGGCAATCGTGGCTACACCTTC. Translating it yields CASSERSGNRGYTF.